This T cell receptor (beta chain) was sequenced in a study of T cells in Graves' hyperthyroidism and ophthalmopathy (dated by TCRdb to about 2019). Concerning the study at large: Peripheral blood was sampled at the time of initial diagnosis, prior to any treatment. TCR V-J signatures able to tell the groups apart were searched for in a discovery cohort of 95 or so patients, of whom under 45 had Graves' ophthalmopathy and 55 to 65 had stable Graves' hyperthyroidism. An independent validation cohort of fewer than 20 hyperthyroidism patients and 17 patients who later progressed to ophthalmopathy tested prospective prediction of ophthalmopathy. The roughly 94 discovery patients were randomly split 7:3 into training and test sets. In addition, the study compared T-cell repertoires in thyroid tissue and in blood from several Graves' hyperthyroidism patients. Following sampling, methimazole starting at 30 mg daily was given to hyperthyroidism patients, and high-dose intravenous methylprednisolone was given to ophthalmopathy patients. The paper reports TCR Vbeta CDR3 sequencing of roughly 140 peripheral blood samples: 40 to 45 ophthalmopathy, under 85 hyperthyroidism and approximately 17 progressor patients.

A distance of 15 bases separates the germline ends of V and J, which lose 0 bases and 5 bases respectively. The germline V gene (reference sequence) specifies SGHKS as CDR1 and YYEKEE as CDR2. Its CDR3 holds 15 amino acids, cysteine through valine. Only the CDR3 portion is preserved as DNA: 45 bases, with reading frame beginning at the first base. What the study reported, not specific to this receptor: During validation, the model predicted progression to ophthalmopathy a median of approximately 6.5 months ahead of onset, with more than 60% sensitivity and 72% to 80% specificity. A 13 V-J signature model separated ophthalmopathy from stable hyperthyroidism, with around 90% sensitivity and about 81% specificity in cross-validation and 80%/75% in testing. Blood samples also contained most of the expanded thyroid clonotypes (frequency above 0.001), which suggests that blood repertoires may reflect thyroid immune responses. Sample size was not statistically predetermined, and blinding of investigators to group allocation was not performed.

TCR beta CDR3 regions were amplified from RNA transcripts. For the first round of RT-PCR on the TCR CDR3, the HTBI primer set was used together with the Qiagen OneStep RT-PCR kit. The libraries were constructed in a second round of multiplex PCR and then size-selected and purified. Sequencing of the libraries was done on an Illumina HiSeq2000 using paired-end 100 bp reads. The authors' analysis ran thus. Raw data were processed with SOAPnuke, discarding reads with adapters, uncalled bases, mean Phred below 15, or no exact constant-primer or identifier match. High-quality paired reads were merged using COPE v1.2.5, and each unique nucleotide sequence was defined as a clonotype. MiTCR v1.1 was used to align clonotypes to the IMGT TRBV, TRBD and TRBJ reference segments. The analysis included only V-J combinations with a frequency above 0.0001, which together covered approximately 99% of the repertoires. A TCS score was defined as the ratio of F50 (clonal expansion) to E x V (chaos), with BLOSUM62-based TCRdist applied between CDR3 peptides within each V-J. Welch's t-statistics and random forest reduced several hundred V-J features to about 12, which were used in a naive Bayes classifier (R e1071). TCRdb reworked the public reads: Q25 trimming with fastp, MiXCR clone assembly, productive beta chains retained. Every CDR3 protein is listed once, alongside the most common genes and DNA of its rows. The V and J calls, along with clone size, are taken from TCRdb and not from the paper's own processing. In this sample the table shows approximately 330,000 distinct CDR3 sequences, roughly 20% of which occur a single time. The ten largest make up roughly 49% of the sample.

A patient counted as having stable Graves' hyperthyroidism if no progression to ophthalmopathy occurred over 18 months of follow-up. Hyperthyroidism patients were aged 18 to 65 years and newly diagnosed, with disease duration of less than 2 months. The study excluded patients with uncontrolled infections, other autoimmune diseases, pregnancy or lactation. Clinical symptoms, serum thyroxine and TRAb, thyroid ultrasound, and orbital computed tomography formed the basis for the diagnoses. Ficoll-Paque density gradient centrifugation was used to isolate PBMCs from about 10 ml of fresh peripheral blood. Total RNA was extracted with Trizol reagent, and quality was checked on an Agilent 2100 Bioanalyzer. At least ten counts were recorded for this clonotype. What antigen it recognizes has not been identified. Within one base of it there is no much larger clone, and no base qualities were kept.

The V gene is TRBV5-5 and the J gene is TRBJ2-7; TRBD1 could be the D gene, as 5 bases match. Sequenced input: blood. This clonotype originated in a woman between 50 and 59 years old with Graves' hyperthyroidism. The sequenced DNA is TGTGCCAGCAGCTTGGTTCAGGGTTACTCACACGAGCAGTACGTC. Translation gives CASSLVQGYSHEQYV.